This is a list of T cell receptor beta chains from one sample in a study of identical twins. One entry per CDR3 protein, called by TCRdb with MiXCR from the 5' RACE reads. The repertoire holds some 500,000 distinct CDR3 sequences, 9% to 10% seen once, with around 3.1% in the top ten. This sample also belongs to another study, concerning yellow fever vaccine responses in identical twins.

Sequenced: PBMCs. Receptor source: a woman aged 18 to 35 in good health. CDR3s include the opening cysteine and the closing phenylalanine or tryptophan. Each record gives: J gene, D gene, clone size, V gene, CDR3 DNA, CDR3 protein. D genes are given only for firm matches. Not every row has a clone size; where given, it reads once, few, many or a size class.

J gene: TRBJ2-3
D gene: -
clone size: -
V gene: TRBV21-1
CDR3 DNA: TGTGCCAGCAGCCCCCCAGCTAGCGGGGGGAACACAGATACGCAGTATTTT
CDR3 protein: CASSPPASGGNTDTQYF

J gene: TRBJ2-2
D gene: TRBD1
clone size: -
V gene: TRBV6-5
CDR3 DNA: TGTGCCAGCAGTTACCCGACTGGGGGACAGGGATACGGGGAGCTGTTTTTT
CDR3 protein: CASSYPTGGQGYGELFF

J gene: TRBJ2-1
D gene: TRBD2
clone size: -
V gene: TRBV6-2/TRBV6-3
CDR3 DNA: TGTGCCAGCAGTTACTTGGGCCTAGCGGGGGCTTCCTACAATGAGCAGTTCTTC
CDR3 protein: CASSYLGLAGASYNEQFF

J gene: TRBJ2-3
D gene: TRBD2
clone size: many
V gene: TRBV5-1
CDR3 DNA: TGCGCCAGCAGCGGGCGCGGGAGCCGGGATACGCAGTATTTT
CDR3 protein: CASSGRGSRDTQYF

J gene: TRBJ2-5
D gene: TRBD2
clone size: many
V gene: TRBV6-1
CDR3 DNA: TGTGCCAGCAGCCCTGAGGAAGCGGGAGGGCAAGAGACCCAGTACTTC
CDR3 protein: CASSPEEAGGQETQYF

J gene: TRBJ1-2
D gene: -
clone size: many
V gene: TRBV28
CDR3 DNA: TGTGCCAGCAGCTTACAGGGAAACTATGGCTACACCTTC
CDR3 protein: CASSLQGNYGYTF

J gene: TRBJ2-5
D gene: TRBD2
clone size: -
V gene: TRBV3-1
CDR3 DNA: TGTGCCAGCAGCCACGCTAGCGGGGGCCAAGAGACCCAGTACTTC
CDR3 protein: CASSHASGGQETQYF

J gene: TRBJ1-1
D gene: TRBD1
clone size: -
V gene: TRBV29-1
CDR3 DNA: TGCAGCGTGAGGGGGACAGGAGTGAACACTGAAGCTTTCTTT
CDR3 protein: CSVRGTGVNTEAFF

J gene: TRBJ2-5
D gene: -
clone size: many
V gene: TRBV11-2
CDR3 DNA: TGTGCCAGCAGCTTAGTATCCCCTTCGCAGGGCCCCGAAGAGACCCAGTACTTC
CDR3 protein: CASSLVSPSQGPEETQYF

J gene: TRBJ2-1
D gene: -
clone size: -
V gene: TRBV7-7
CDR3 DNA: TGTGCTAGCAGCTTAGAAGAGACGCCGGGAAGTGAGCAGTTCTTC
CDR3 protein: CASSLEETPGSEQFF

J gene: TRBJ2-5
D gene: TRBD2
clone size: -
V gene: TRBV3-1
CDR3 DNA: TGTGCCAGCAGCCACGGAACTAGCGGGGGCTGGGGAGAGACCCAGTACTTC
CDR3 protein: CASSHGTSGGWGETQYF

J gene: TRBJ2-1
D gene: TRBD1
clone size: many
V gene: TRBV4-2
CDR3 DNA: TGTGCCAGCAGCCAGTACGAGGGACAGGGGGCCAATGAGCAGTTCTTC
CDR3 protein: CASSQYEGQGANEQFF

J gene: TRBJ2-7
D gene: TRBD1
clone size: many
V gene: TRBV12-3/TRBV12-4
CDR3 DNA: TGTGCCAGCTCGACAGGGGGCAACGAGCAGTACTTC
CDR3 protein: CASSTGGNEQYF

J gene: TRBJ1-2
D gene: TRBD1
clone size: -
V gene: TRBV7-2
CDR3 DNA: TGTGCCAGCAGCTTAGAAGGTACAGGGGGCTCTGGCTACACCTTC
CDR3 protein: CASSLEGTGGSGYTF

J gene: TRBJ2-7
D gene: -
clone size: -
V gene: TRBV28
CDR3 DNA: TGTGCCAGCAGTTTATTGAGGGTCGCCTACGAGCAGTACTTC
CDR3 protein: CASSLLRVAYEQYF

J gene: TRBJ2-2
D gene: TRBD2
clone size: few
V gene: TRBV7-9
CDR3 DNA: TGTGCCAGCAACCCGAATAGCGGGAGTAACACCGGGGAGCTGTTTTTT
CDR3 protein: CASNPNSGSNTGELFF

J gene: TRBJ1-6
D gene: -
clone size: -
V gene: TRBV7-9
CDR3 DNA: TGTGCCAGCAGCTTGGCGGGGAGGGATTCACCCCTCCACTTT
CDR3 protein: CASSLAGRDSPLHF

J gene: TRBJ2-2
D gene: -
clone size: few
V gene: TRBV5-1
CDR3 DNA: TGCGCCAGCAGCCCCTCCCCGGGGCTACCCACCGGGGAGCTGTTTTTT
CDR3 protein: CASSPSPGLPTGELFF

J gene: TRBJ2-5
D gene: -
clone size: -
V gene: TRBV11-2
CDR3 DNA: TGTGCCAGCAGCTCGCCGCAGACCCAGTACTTC
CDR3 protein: CASSSPQTQYF

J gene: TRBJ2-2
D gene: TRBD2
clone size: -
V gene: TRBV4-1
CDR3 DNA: TGCGCCAGCAGCCTTACTACGGGAGGGGCAGCCGGGGAGCTGTTTTTT
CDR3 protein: CASSLTTGGAAGELFF

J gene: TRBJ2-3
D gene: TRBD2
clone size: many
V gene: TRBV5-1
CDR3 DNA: TGCGCCAGCAGCCTAGAAAGCGGGGCCGGGGATACGCAGTATTTT
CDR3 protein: CASSLESGAGDTQYF

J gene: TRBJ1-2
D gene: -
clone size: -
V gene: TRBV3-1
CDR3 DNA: TGTGCCAGCAGCCAGGATGGGCAGGGCTATGGCTACACCTTC
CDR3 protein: CASSQDGQGYGYTF

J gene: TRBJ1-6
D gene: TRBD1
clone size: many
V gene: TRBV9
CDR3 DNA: TGTGCCAGCAGCGTAGATGGAGGGGGCAATTCACCCCTCCACTTT
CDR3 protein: CASSVDGGGNSPLHF

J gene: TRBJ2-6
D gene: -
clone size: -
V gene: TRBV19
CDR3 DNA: TGTGCCAGTAAGCCCCTTCTTGCCTCTGGGGCCAACGTCCTGACTTTC
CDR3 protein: CASKPLLASGANVLTF

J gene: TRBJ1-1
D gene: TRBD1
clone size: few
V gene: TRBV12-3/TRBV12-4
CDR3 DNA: TGTGCCAGCAGTTTCCAGGGGGACGGCACTGAAGCTTTCTTT
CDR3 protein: CASSFQGDGTEAFF

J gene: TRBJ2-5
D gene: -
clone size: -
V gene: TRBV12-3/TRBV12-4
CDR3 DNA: TGTGCCAGCAGTCCAGTCCTACAAGAGACCCAGTACTTC
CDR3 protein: CASSPVLQETQYF

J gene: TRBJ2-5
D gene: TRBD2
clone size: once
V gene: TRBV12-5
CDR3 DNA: TGTGCTAGTGGACAAGGACTAGCCCAGTACTTC
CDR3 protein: CASGQGLAQYF

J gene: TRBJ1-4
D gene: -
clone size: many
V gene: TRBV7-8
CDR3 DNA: TGTGCCAGCAGCAGGGCCCCGGGGGGTGAAAAACTGTTTTTT
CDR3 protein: CASSRAPGGEKLFF

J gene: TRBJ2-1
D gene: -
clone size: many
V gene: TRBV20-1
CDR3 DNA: TGCAGTGCTAGAGACGTCAGAACGACTCACAATGAGCAGTTCTTC
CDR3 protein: CSARDVRTTHNEQFF

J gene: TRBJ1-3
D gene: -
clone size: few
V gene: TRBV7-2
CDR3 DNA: TGTGCCAGCAGCCCCCTTGACCACTCTGGAAACACCATATATTTT
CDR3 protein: CASSPLDHSGNTIYF

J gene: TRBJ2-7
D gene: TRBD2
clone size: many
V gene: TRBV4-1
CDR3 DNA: TGCGCCAGCAGCCTCCGGGAGGGGAGTTACGAGCAGTACTTC
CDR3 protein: CASSLREGSYEQYF

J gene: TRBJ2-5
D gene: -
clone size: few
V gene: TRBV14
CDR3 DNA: TGTGCCAGCAGCCAAGATTCTGTCTACGGACTTGCGGGGACCCAGTACTTC
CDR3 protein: CASSQDSVYGLAGTQYF

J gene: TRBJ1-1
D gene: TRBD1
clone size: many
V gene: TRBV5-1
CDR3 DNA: TGCGCCAGCAGCTCCTGGACAGGGGAAGCTTTCTTT
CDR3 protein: CASSSWTGEAFF

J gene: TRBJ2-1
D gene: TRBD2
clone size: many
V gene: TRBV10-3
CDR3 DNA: TGTGCCATCAGTGAAGCTAGCGGGGCGAATGAGCAGTTCTTC
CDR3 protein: CAISEASGANEQFF

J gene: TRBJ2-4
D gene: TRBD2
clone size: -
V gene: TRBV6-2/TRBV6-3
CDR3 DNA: TGTGCCAGCAGTTCAGCGGGAGCTAGCATTCAGTACTTC
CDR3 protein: CASSSAGASIQYF

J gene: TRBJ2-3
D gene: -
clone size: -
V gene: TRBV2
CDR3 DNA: TGTGCCAGCAGGCTGGTGGATACGCAGTATTTT
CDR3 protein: CASRLVDTQYF